Below, 23 T cell receptor beta chains from the same sample are listed, as sequenced in a study of CD8 T cells in ankylosing spondylitis. TCRdb reprocessed the 5' RACE reads with MiXCR, giving one entry per CDR3 protein. The table shows some 140,000 distinct CDR3 sequences, with roughly 8.3% occurring only once. Specimen: synovial fluid, either unsorted or a sorted T cell fraction (not recorded which). The origin of the receptors is a male donor with ankylosing spondylitis.

This clonotype was seen at least ten times. The V call is TRBV5-1, the J call TRBJ1-3; D gene ambiguous. Germline V lookup: CDR1 SGHRS, CDR2 YFSETQ. The CDR3 totals 16 residues. V lost 0 bases and J lost 0, with 10 bases in between. CDR3 protein: CASSLGARFSGNTIYF. The CDR3 nucleotides read TGCGCCAGCAGCTTGGGCGCGCGGTTCTCTGGAAACACCATATATTTT. Together with reference TRBV5-1 and TRBJ1-3, the CDR3 gives the full variable domain: KAGVTQTPRYLIKTRGQQVTLSCSPISGHRSVSWYQQTPGQGLQFLFEYFSETQRNKGNFPGRFSGRQFSNSRSEMNVSTLELGDSALYLCASSLGARFSGNTIYFGEGSWLTVV.

The chain recombines TRBV20-1 with TRBJ1-5; D not resolved. This CDR3 contains 13 residues. Germline V gene data show CDR1 as DFQATT and CDR2 as SNEGSKA (reference sequence). Between the trimmed V and J ends, which lost 5 bases and 0 bases, there was a span of 8 bases. For the CDR3, the DNA is TGCAGTGCTGGAGTGAATAGCAATCAGCCCCAGCATTTT. This encodes CSAGVNSNQPQHF.

A few counts support this clonotype. The V gene is TRBV20-1, the J gene TRBJ2-5; 12 bases align to TRBD2. V trimming: 0 bases; J trimming: 5 bases; junction bases outside the gene matches: 1. This CDR3 has 14 amino acids. Germline V gene lookup returns CDR1 DFQATT and CDR2 SNEGSKA (reference sequence). The CDR3 is CSARDGTSGETQYF. CDR3 sequence (DNA): TGCAGTGCTAGAGATGGGACTAGCGGGGAGACCCAGTACTTC.

This clonotype has just a few counts. The chain links TRBV3-1 to TRBJ2-3, with TRBD2 identical over 13 bases. Germline V gives CDR1 LGHDT, CDR2 YNNKEL (reference sequence). V gave up 1 base and J gave up 3 bases; unmatched junction bases: 4. The CDR3 loop spans 17 amino acids. Here the CDR3 DNA reads TGTGCCAGCAGCCAAGCTGGGACTAGCGGGGCGACAGATACGCAGTATTTT. Protein sequence: CASSQAGTSGATDTQYF.

The rearrangement joins TRBV28 to TRBJ2-7; 7 bases fit TRBD2. V lost 2 bases and J lost 2; bases outside the gene matches: 3. The CDR3 runs 14 residues. Germline CDR1 MDHEN, CDR2 SYDVKM. The CDR3 coding sequence is TGTGCCAGCAGTTTAAGAGCGGGGACCTACGAGCAGTACTTC. Translated, it gives CASSLRAGTYEQYF. The full variable domain, in which reference TRBV28 and TRBJ2-7 provide the parts outside the CDR3, is DVKVTQSSRYLVKRTGEKVFLECVQDMDHENMFWYRQDPGLGLRLIYFSYDVKMKEKGDIPEGYSVSREKKERFSLILESASTNQTSMYLCASSLRAGTYEQYFGPGTRLTVT.

The table lists this clonotype with many counts. This chain links TRBV18 with TRBJ2-2; 9 bases map to TRBD1. This CDR3 region has 17 residues. In germline, CDR1 is KGHSH, CDR2 LQKENI. V was pared by 0 bases and J by 4 bases, with 6 bases of the junction left unmatched. The CDR3 coding sequence is TGTGCCAGCTCACCACCGGGACAGGGTCGCGGCACCGGGGAGCTGTTTTTT. Translating it yields CASSPPGQGRGTGELFF.

This clonotype was picked up a small number of times. V usage is TRBV7-2 and J usage is TRBJ2-2; D remains ambiguous. The CDR3 has 16 residues. Germline CDR1 SGHTA, CDR2 FQGNSA. Trimming stripped 1 base from V and 6 bases from J, with 15 bases between. The CDR3 DNA reads as TGTGCCAGCAGCTTAGTAACGGGTCCAGGACCCGGGGAGCTGTTTTTT. Protein sequence: CASSLVTGPGPGELFF.

This clonotype was seen at least ten times. The rearrangement joins TRBV28 to TRBJ1-2; D is unresolved. From germline, CDR1 is MDHEN and CDR2 SYDVKM. Trimming removed 6 bases from V and 8 bases from J, with 13 bases in between. This CDR3 has 12 residues. CDR3 sequence: CASRQAAEGYTF. The DNA of the CDR3 is TGTGCCAGCAGACAAGCGGCTGAGGGCTACACCTTC.

Details on this clonotype: The junction shows a germline mismatch at one end, possibly a read error. The chain uses TRBV15 and TRBJ2-1; D is tentatively TRBD1 or TRBD2 (6 bases each). Germline assignment: CDR1 LNHNV and CDR2 YYDKDF (reference sequence). The CDR3 is made up of 18 amino acids. CDR3 sequence: CATRFKKGEVGGIHEQFF. Written as DNA, the CDR3 is TGTGCCACCAGGTTTAAAAAGGGGGAAGTGGGAGGAATCCATGAGCAGTTCTTT.

This clonotype was observed many times. The chain employs TRBV12-3 or TRBV12-4 and TRBJ2-3; D possibly matches TRBD1 or TRBD2 (5 bases each). The V and J ends lost 6 bases and 11 bases respectively, with 12 bases between them. This CDR3 has 11 residues. The CDR3 loop is CASSRGWGQYF. The CDR3, as DNA: TGTGCCAGCAGCCGGGGCTGGGGGCAGTATTTT.

This clonotype was seen many times. The chain is built from TRBV28 and TRBJ2-7, with D tentatively TRBD2 (5 bases). The CDR3 runs to 15 residues. Germline V gives CDR1 MDHEN, CDR2 SYDVKM. V lost 1 base to trimming and J lost 5 bases, with 15 bases between them. DNA of the CDR3: TGTGCCAGCAGTTTATTCCCCGGGAAGAAGCACGAGCAGTACTTC. It encodes CASSLFPGKKHEQYF.

This clonotype has a count of ten or more. The gene calls are TRBV28 and TRBJ1-2; D not resolved. The CDR3 runs 13 residues. CDR1 and CDR2 from the germline V gene are MDHEN and SYDVKM. Trimming cost V 8 bases and J 8 bases, with 18 bases left between them. DNA of the CDR3: TGTGCCAGCTCCCCGACGGGATTAGGGGGCTACACCTTC. The encoded protein is CASSPTGLGGYTF.

Ten or more counts support this clonotype. The chain couples TRBV7-8 to TRBJ1-4; 9 bases are shared with TRBD1. V lost 2 bases to trimming and J lost 0 bases; unmatched junction nucleotides: 10. This CDR3 has 19 amino acids. Germline lookup yields CDR1 SGHVS and CDR2 FQNEAQ. The DNA for the CDR3 is TGTGCCAGCAGCTTAACTAGGACAGGGGCCGTTGCAACTAATGAAAAACTGTTTTTT. Its translation is CASSLTRTGAVATNEKLFF.

This clonotype was seen ten or more times. The chain links TRBV7-2 to TRBJ2-3; tentative D call: TRBD1 (6 bases). The CDR3 totals 14 residues. Germline CDR1 is SGHTA and CDR2 is FQGNSA. Trimming removed 4 bases at V and 6 bases at J, with 14 bases between. CDR3 in amino acids: CASSYWGLGDTQYF. CDR3 coding DNA: TGTGCCAGCAGCTATTGGGGGCTCGGGGATACGCAGTATTTT.

This clonotype was observed a handful of times. The chain joins TRBV2 to TRBJ1-1; D is ambiguous. In germline, CDR1 is SNHLY, CDR2 FYNNEI. The CDR3 covers 13 residues. Trimming removed 6 bases at V and 0 bases at J, with 8 bases between. DNA for the CDR3: TGTGCCAGCAGACTTCAAGTGAACACTGAAGCTTTCTTT. Residues: CASRLQVNTEAFF. The full variable domain, in which reference TRBV2 and TRBJ1-1 provide the parts outside the CDR3, is EPEVTQTPSHQVTQMGQEVILRCVPISNHLYFYWYRQILGQKVEFLVSFYNNEISEKSEIFDDQFSVERPDGSNFTLKIRSTKLEDSAMYFCASRLQVNTEAFFGQGTRLTVV.

V gene TRBV4-1 combines with J gene TRBJ2-7; TRBD1 agrees at 7 bases. Trimming cost V 4 bases and J 2 bases; bases outside gene matches: 8. The CDR3 length is 15 residues. Germline loops: CDR1 MGHRA, CDR2 YSYEKL. The CDR3 here is CASSPQPGQPYEQYF. CDR3 nucleotide sequence: TGCGCCAGCAGCCCTCAACCGGGACAGCCCTACGAGCAGTACTTC.

This sequence joins TRBV12-3 or TRBV12-4 and TRBJ1-2; 7 bases are shared with TRBD1. V trimming: 5 bases; J trimming: 7 bases; junction bases outside the gene matches: 10. The CDR3 consists of 14 residues. CDR3 coding DNA: TGTGCCAGCAGTACCCGACAGGGCGCGAGTGGCTACACCTTC. Translated: CASSTRQGASGYTF.

V is TRBV18 and J is TRBJ1-2, with 12 bases that match TRBD1. The CDR3 has 16 residues. Trimming removed 6 bases from V and 6 bases from J; junction bases left unmatched: 11. Germline loops: CDR1 KGHSH, CDR2 LQKENI. This CDR3 is CASSPNMGQGADGYTF. In DNA form, the CDR3 reads TGTGCCAGCTCCCCTAACATGGGACAGGGGGCTGATGGCTACACCTTC.

In DNA, the CDR3 is TGTGCCAGCAGCGGGTTTAAAGTTCGGGGCAGGGAGGATACGCAGTATTTT. Its translation is CASSGFKVRGREDTQYF. The chain combines TRBV9 with TRBJ2-3, with D tentatively TRBD1 or TRBD2 (5 bases each). The V end lost 3 bases, the J end lost 6 bases, and 23 bases lay between the germline ends. The CDR3 sequence is 17 residues long. The germline V gene has CDR1 SGDLS and CDR2 YYNGEE.

The chain couples TRBV7-9 to TRBJ2-3, with D perhaps being TRBD1 or TRBD2 (5 bases each). This CDR3 region has 15 residues. The ends were cut back, 3 bases at V and 2 bases at J, with 12 bases in the middle. Per germline, CDR1 SEHNR and CDR2 FQNEAQ (reference sequence). The CDR3, as DNA: TGTGCCAGCAGCTTTCGGGACGGCTACACAGATACGCAGTATTTT. Protein sequence: CASSFRDGYTDTQYF.

This clonotype is medium-sized. The genes are TRBV7-2 and TRBJ1-3; D call uncertain. The germline V and J ends were trimmed by 4 bases and 4 bases, with 11 bases remaining between them. Germline CDR1 SGHTA, CDR2 FQGNSA. The CDR3 length is 14 residues. The CDR3 region has the DNA TGTGCCAGCAGCTCCGTTCTACAAGGAAACACCATATATTTT. Amino acids: CASSSVLQGNTIYF.

This clonotype was observed many times. The chain recombines TRBV7-9 with TRBJ1-3; D not certain. The ends were cut back, 5 bases at V and 0 bases at J, with 8 bases in the middle. CDR3 size: 14 residues. Germline CDR1 and CDR2: SEHNR and FQNEAQ (reference sequence). As DNA, the CDR3 is TGTGCCAGCAGCGCCTCGGCCTCTGGAAACACCATATATTTT. Translation: CASSASASGNTIYF.

Worth noting for this clonotype: Just one base apart from a much larger clone, this may be a read error. Without the conserved terminal phenylalanine or tryptophan, this CDR3 likely stems from a read error. This chain joins TRBV20-1 and TRBJ2-5; tentatively, D is TRBD1 (6 bases). V lost 5 bases and J lost 1, with 14 bases in between. The CDR3 runs 14 residues. The germline gives CDR1 DFQATT, CDR2 SNEGSKA (reference sequence). The chain's CDR3 is CSADGQMVQETQYL. Here the CDR3 DNA reads TGCAGTGCTGACGGACAGATGGTCCAAGAGACCCAGTACCTC.